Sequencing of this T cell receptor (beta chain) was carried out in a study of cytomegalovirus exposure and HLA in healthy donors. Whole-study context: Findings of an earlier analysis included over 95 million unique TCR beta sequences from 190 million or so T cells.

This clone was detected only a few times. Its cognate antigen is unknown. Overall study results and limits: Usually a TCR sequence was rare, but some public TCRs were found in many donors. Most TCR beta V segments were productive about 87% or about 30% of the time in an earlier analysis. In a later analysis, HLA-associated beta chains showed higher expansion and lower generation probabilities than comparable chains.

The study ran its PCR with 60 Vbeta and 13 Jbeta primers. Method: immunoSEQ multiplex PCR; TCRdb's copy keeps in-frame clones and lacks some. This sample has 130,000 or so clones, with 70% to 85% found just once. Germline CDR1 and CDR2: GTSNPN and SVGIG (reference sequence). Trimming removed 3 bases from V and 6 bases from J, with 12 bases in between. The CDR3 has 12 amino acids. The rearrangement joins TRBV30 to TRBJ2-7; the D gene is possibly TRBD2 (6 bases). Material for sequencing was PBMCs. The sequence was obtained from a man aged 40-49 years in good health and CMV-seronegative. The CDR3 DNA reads TGTGCCTGGAGGGAGGGGTGGGGCGAGCAGTACTTC. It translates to CAWREGWGEQYF.